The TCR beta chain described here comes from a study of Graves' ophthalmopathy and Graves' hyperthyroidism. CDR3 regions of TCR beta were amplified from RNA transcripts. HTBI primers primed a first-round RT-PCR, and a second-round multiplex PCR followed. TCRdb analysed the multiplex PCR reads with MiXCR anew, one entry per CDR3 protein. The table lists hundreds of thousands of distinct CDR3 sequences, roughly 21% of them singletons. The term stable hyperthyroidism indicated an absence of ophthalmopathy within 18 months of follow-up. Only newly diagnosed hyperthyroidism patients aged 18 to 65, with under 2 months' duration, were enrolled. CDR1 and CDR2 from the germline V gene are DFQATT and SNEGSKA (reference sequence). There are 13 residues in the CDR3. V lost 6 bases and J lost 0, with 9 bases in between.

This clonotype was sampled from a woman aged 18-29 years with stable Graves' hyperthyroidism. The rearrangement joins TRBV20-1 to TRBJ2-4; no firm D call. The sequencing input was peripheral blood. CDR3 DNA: TGCAGTGCGCTCCACTTAGCCAAAAACATTCAGTACTTC. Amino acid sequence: CSALHLAKNIQYF.